The source of this T cell receptor beta chain is a study of T cells in Graves' hyperthyroidism and ophthalmopathy. Study findings and constraints: From stable hyperthyroidism, ophthalmopathy was set apart by a 13 V-J model. Blood held most thyroid clonotypes expanded above 0.001 frequency.

This clonotype showed up just a few times. What it recognizes is unknown. Using RNA transcripts as the source, TCR beta CDR3 regions were amplified. A first-round RT-PCR of the TCR CDR3 used the HTBI primer set. TCRdb independently ran MiXCR on the multiplex PCR reads; one entry per CDR3 protein. The data contain more than 550,000 distinct CDR3 sequences, over 15% of them singletons. Trimming left V 4 bases short and J 0 bases short, with 10 bases between. The CDR3 sequence is 15 residues long. The sequenced sample consisted of blood. This chain joins TRBV12-3 or TRBV12-4 and TRBJ1-3; D possibly corresponds to TRBD1 (5 bases). The TCR sequence derives from a woman in her 50s with Graves' hyperthyroidism that later progressed to Graves' ophthalmopathy. CDR3 protein: CASSSTESSGNTIYF. The CDR3 nucleotides are TGTGCCAGCAGTTCGACAGAAAGCTCTGGAAACACCATATATTTT.